These 30 T cell receptor beta chains were sequenced from one sample in a study of radiation and T cells in renal cell carcinoma. Only in-frame clones appear in the TCRdb table, and some are missing; sequencing was by immunoSEQ multiplex PCR. The sample contains some 130,000 clones, roughly four fifths of which appear only once. Time point in this sample: blood 2 weeks post-SBRT. Stated treatment: 15 Gy SBRT to primary tumor, nephrectomy 4 weeks later. The material was blood, obtained from a patient whose treatment included radiotherapy and nephrectomy. These receptors were obtained from a woman aged 55-75 years with renal cell carcinoma.

The chain links TRBV5-1 to TRBJ2-2; D could derive from TRBD1 or TRBD2 (5 bases each). V lost 7 bases and J lost 7, with 14 bases in between. Germline CDR1 reads SGHRS; CDR2 reads YFSETQ. This CDR3 is built from 13 residues. CDR3 DNA sequence: TGCGCCAGCGCTATCGAGGGGTACGGGGAGCTGTTTTTT. Residues: CASAIEGYGELFF.

This clone is a singleton in its sample. V and J are TRBV9 and TRBJ2-5; D is uncertain. V lost 0 bases and J 4 bases, leaving 16 bases between the germline ends. This CDR3 has 16 amino acids. The germline V gene encodes CDR1 SGDLS and CDR2 YYNGEE. CDR3 protein: CASSVAVLTPPETQYF. Written as DNA, the CDR3 is TGTGCCAGCAGCGTAGCTGTGTTGACCCCCCCAGAGACCCAGTACTTC.

The chain uses TRBV6-4 and TRBJ2-3; D is perhaps TRBD1 or TRBD2 (5 bases each). The germline V and J ends were trimmed by 6 bases and 4 bases, with 14 bases remaining between them. The germline V gene encodes CDR1 MRHNA and CDR2 SNTAGT. The CDR3 sequence is 14 residues long. CDR3 sequence reads: CASSLRVGADTQYF. As DNA, the CDR3 is TGTGCCAGCAGCCTCCGGGTGGGGGCAGATACGCAGTATTTT.

J is TRBJ2-3 and V is TRBV7-9; no definite D call. The CDR3 covers 14 residues. Germline CDR1 is SEHNR and CDR2 is FQNEAQ (reference sequence). With 0 bases removed from V and 5 bases from J, the gap between germline ends came to 9 bases. In nucleotides, the CDR3 is TGTGCCAGCAGCTTAGCCCGTAGAGAAGATACGCAGTATTTT. Protein product: CASSLARREDTQYF. Combining the CDR3 with reference TRBV7-9 and TRBJ2-3 gives the whole variable domain DTGVSQNPRHKITKRGQNVTFRCDPISEHNRLYWYRQTLGQGPEFLTYFQNEAQLEKSRLLSDRFSAERPKGSFSTLEIQRTEQGDSAMYLCASSLARREDTQYFGPGTRLTVL.

The chain employs TRBV7-3 and TRBJ2-5, with 7 bases that match TRBD1. Unmatched junction bases numbered 9, after V lost 7 bases and J lost 7 bases. The CDR3 length is 13 residues. Germline V CDR1 and CDR2: SGHTA, FQGTGA. The CDR3 sequence is CASTLTGTGTQYF. In DNA form, the CDR3 reads TGTGCCAGCACCTTGACAGGGACGGGGACCCAGTACTTC.

The chain carries TRBV9 and TRBJ2-7; the D call may be TRBD1 or TRBD2 (7 bases each). Looked up from germline, CDR1 is SGDLS and CDR2 is YYNGEE. The CDR3 consists of 14 residues. Trimming left V 3 bases short and J 10 bases short, with 20 bases between. CDR3: CASSGGGQLTNQYF. DNA for the CDR3: TGTGCCAGCAGCGGGGGGGGACAGCTCACTAACCAGTACTTC.

This clone was seen a handful of times. V usage is TRBV28 and J usage is TRBJ2-7; the D gene is possibly TRBD2 (5 bases). The V end lost 7 bases, the J end lost 3 bases, and 13 bases lay between the germline ends. This CDR3 has 13 residues. Germline V gene lookup returns CDR1 MDHEN and CDR2 SYDVKM. In DNA, the CDR3 is TGTGCCAGCATTTCAGGACTGAACTACGAGCAGTACTTC. Translation: CASISGLNYEQYF.

The gene calls are TRBV30 and TRBJ1-2; possible D gene TRBD1, 5 bases. Germline V lookup: CDR1 GTSNPN, CDR2 SVGIG (reference sequence). The CDR3 totals 12 residues. Trimming removed 5 bases at V and 4 bases at J, with 11 bases between. CDR3 nucleotides: TGTGCCTGGTTACGGGGCCTCTATGGCTACACCTTC. Translation gives CAWLRGLYGYTF.

The chain recombines TRBV29-1 with TRBJ2-7, with 8 bases that match TRBD1. Germline CDR1 SQVTM, CDR2 ANQGSEA. CDR3 length: 12 residues. J gave up 5 bases and V 4 bases, and 4 bases lay outside the gene matches. CDR3 residues: CSVGQGRNEQYF. DNA of the CDR3: TGCAGCGTTGGACAGGGGAGGAACGAGCAGTACTTC.

V usage is TRBV9 and J usage is TRBJ2-3; 8 bases map to TRBD2. Trimming at V came to 6 bases and at J to 2 bases, leaving 5 bases not matched to a gene. The CDR3 runs 14 residues. The germline V gene encodes CDR1 SGDLS and CDR2 YYNGEE. The CDR3 region is CASTTSGYTDTQYF. CDR3 DNA sequence: TGTGCCAGCACCACTAGCGGATACACAGATACGCAGTATTTT.

This clone was counted a single time. The CDR3 here is CSVGLDNEQFF. CDR3 DNA: TGCAGCGTTGGACTGGACAATGAGCAGTTCTTC. The chain is built from TRBV29-1 and TRBJ2-1; the D is unclear. This CDR3 is built from 11 residues. Trimming cost V 4 bases and J 5 bases, with 6 bases left between them. Per germline, CDR1 SQVTM and CDR2 ANQGSEA.

The rearrangement links TRBV5-5 to TRBJ2-5; D may match TRBD1 or TRBD2 (5 bases each). This CDR3 spans 13 amino acids. Trimming removed 4 bases from V and 5 bases from J, with 12 bases in between. CDR1 is SGHKS and CDR2 is YYEKEE in the germline V gene (reference sequence). The CDR3 is CASSVGGWETQYF. CDR3 DNA sequence: TGTGCCAGCAGCGTTGGGGGTTGGGAGACCCAGTACTTC.

The V and J genes are TRBV5-1 and TRBJ2-1; D is undetermined. Germline lookup yields CDR1 SGHRS and CDR2 YFSETQ. The CDR3 covers 13 residues. Trimming took off 0 bases at V and 5 bases at J, with 6 bases between the two ends. The CDR3 DNA sequence: TGCGCCAGCAGCTTGGACGGACACAATGAGCAGTTCTTC. Amino acids: CASSLDGHNEQFF. The full variable domain, with the rest looked up from reference TRBV5-1 and TRBJ2-1, is KAGVTQTPRYLIKTRGQQVTLSCSPISGHRSVSWYQQTPGQGLQFLFEYFSETQRNKGNFPGRFSGRQFSNSRSEMNVSTLELGDSALYLCASSLDGHNEQFFGPGTRLTVL.

The chain combines TRBV28 with TRBJ2-7; 7 bases line up with TRBD1. CDR3 size: 15 residues. Germline V lookup: CDR1 MDHEN, CDR2 SYDVKM. J was trimmed by 7 bases and V by 1 base; bases with no gene match: 10. DNA of the CDR3: TGTGCCAGCAGTTTATTGGCAGGGGGTTCAGGAGAGCAGTACTTC. Residues: CASSLLAGGSGEQYF.

The chain combines TRBV6-1 with TRBJ1-2, with 9 bases aligning to TRBD1. The CDR3 totals 14 residues. From germline, CDR1 is MNHNS and CDR2 SASEGT. The V segment lost 3 bases and the J segment 5 bases; nucleotides outside the gene matches: 4. The CDR3 bases are TGTGCCAGCAGTGAGACGGACAGGGGATATGGCTACACCTTC. Protein sequence: CASSETDRGYGYTF.

This clone occurred a few times. This chain joins TRBV16 and TRBJ1-2, with 8 bases identical to TRBD1. V lost 4 bases to trimming and J lost 3 bases; unmatched junction nucleotides: 4. The V gene's germline CDR1 is KGHSY and CDR2 FQNENV. The CDR3 is 14 residues long. The CDR3 nucleotides are TGTGCCAGCAGCCGCGTGACAGGGGACTATGGCTACACCTTC. Translating gives CASSRVTGDYGYTF.

This clone appeared once. The chain recombines TRBV12-5 with TRBJ1-5, with D perhaps matching TRBD1 (6 bases). V was pared by 0 bases and J by 0 bases, with 12 bases between. CDR3 size: 17 residues. In germline, CDR1 is LGHNT, CDR2 FRNRAP. This chain's CDR3 is CASGLVDQDSSNQPQHF. CDR3 DNA sequence: TGTGCTAGTGGTTTGGTAGATCAGGACAGTAGCAATCAGCCCCAGCATTTT.

The chain combines TRBV27 with TRBJ1-2, with 7 bases fitting TRBD1. The CDR3 sequence is 13 residues long. V gave up 8 bases and J gave up 4 bases; unmatched junction bases: 7. Germline loops: CDR1 MNHEY, CDR2 SMNVEV (reference sequence). For the CDR3, the DNA is TGTGCCAGCGCCGGGACAGCTGTCTATGGCTACACCTTC. This codes for CASAGTAVYGYTF.

The chain employs TRBV7-8 and TRBJ1-1; D perhaps matches TRBD1 (5 bases). The CDR3 is 15 amino acids. Germline values: CDR1 SGHVS, CDR2 FQNEAQ. V lost 5 bases, J lost 0 bases, and 13 bases lay in between. The CDR3 DNA reads TGTGCCAGCAGCCCCTCAGGGACTTTGAACACTGAAGCTTTCTTT. Translating it yields CASSPSGTLNTEAFF.

V is TRBV7-3 and J is TRBJ2-1; 7 nucleotides match TRBD2. This CDR3 comprises 17 residues. Germline trimming cut 0 bases from V and 3 bases from J; bases unmatched to any gene: 8. Germline CDR1 SGHTA, CDR2 FQGTGA. The CDR3 protein is CASSLTSLATFYNEQFF. CDR3 in DNA: TGTGCCAGCAGCTTAACGTCACTAGCGACATTCTACAATGAGCAGTTCTTC.

The CDR3 DNA follows: TGCGCCAGCAGCGTAAGACAGGGGGACAATGAGCAGTTCTTC. Translated, it gives CASSVRQGDNEQFF. This chain uses TRBV5-1 with TRBJ2-1, with 9 bases lining up with TRBD1. Unmatched junction bases numbered 4, after V lost 4 bases and J lost 5 bases. This CDR3 region has 14 residues. The germline gives CDR1 SGHRS, CDR2 YFSETQ. The whole variable domain, remainder taken from reference TRBV5-1 and TRBJ2-1, is KAGVTQTPRYLIKTRGQQVTLSCSPISGHRSVSWYQQTPGQGLQFLFEYFSETQRNKGNFPGRFSGRQFSNSRSEMNVSTLELGDSALYLCASSVRQGDNEQFFGPGTRLTVL.

The chain employs TRBV18 and TRBJ1-5; 9 bases line up with TRBD1. Germline V gives CDR1 KGHSH, CDR2 LQKENI. The V and J ends lost 1 base and 5 bases, in that order; junction bases with no gene match: 12. This CDR3 region has 18 residues. The CDR3 spells CASSPLRGQGRTDQPQHF. In DNA form, the CDR3 reads TGTGCCAGCTCACCACTAAGGGGACAGGGAAGGACGGATCAGCCCCAGCATTTT.

The chain links TRBV7-2 to TRBJ1-2, with a weak D call TRBD1 (6 bases). V was shortened by 2 bases and J by 6 bases, with 16 bases between the two germline ends. Germline CDR1 is SGHTA and CDR2 is FQGNSA. The CDR3 has 15 residues. CDR3 DNA: TGTGCCAGCAGCTTACAGGGGATGGGATTGGATGGCTACACCTTC. It encodes CASSLQGMGLDGYTF.

The genes are TRBV6-5 and TRBJ2-7; no clear D gene. The V gene lost 6 bases and the J gene lost 6 bases, with 12 bases spanning the gap. Germline CDR1 reads MNHEY; CDR2 reads SVGAGI. The CDR3 totals 12 residues. Here the CDR3 reads CASRLLGAEQYF. In DNA, the CDR3 is TGTGCCAGCAGACTCCTGGGCGCCGAGCAGTACTTC.

The chain recombines TRBV19 with TRBJ1-2, with D maybe TRBD1 (6 bases). The CDR3 has 16 residues. Per the germline V gene, CDR1 is LNHDA and CDR2 is SQIVND (reference sequence). Trimming removed 3 bases at V and 8 bases at J, with 22 bases between. The CDR3 DNA is TGTGCCAGTAGTATGAAAGGTATAGGTACAGGGCCCGGCTACACCTTC. Residues: CASSMKGIGTGPGYTF. Using reference TRBV19 and TRBJ1-2 for the parts outside the CDR3, the full variable domain is DGGITQSPKYLFRKEGQNVTLSCEQNLNHDAMYWYRQDPGQGLRLIYYSQIVNDFQKGDIAEGYSVSREKKESFPLTVTSAQKNPTAFYLCASSMKGIGTGPGYTFGSGTRLTVV.

J is TRBJ1-1 and V is TRBV19; a weak D match, TRBD1 (5 bases). This CDR3 spans 15 amino acids. Germline-derived CDR1 and CDR2 are LNHDA and SQIVND (reference sequence). V lost 1 base and J 5 bases, leaving 14 bases between the germline ends. The CDR3 nucleotides read TGTGCCAGTAGTATAGCTGAGGGGCTGGGGACTGAAGCTTTCTTT. The encoded protein is CASSIAEGLGTEAFF.

This clone came up once. The rearrangement links TRBV28 to TRBJ1-4; 8 positions agree with TRBD1. The germline V gene encodes CDR1 MDHEN and CDR2 SYDVKM. With V trimmed by 5 bases and J by 8 bases, 7 bases remained unmatched. This CDR3 is built from 14 residues. CDR3 region: CASSPGGAMEKLFF. For the CDR3, the DNA is TGTGCCAGCAGTCCAGGGGGCGCAATGGAAAAACTGTTTTTT. The whole variable domain, filled in from reference TRBV28 and TRBJ1-4, reads DVKVTQSSRYLVKRTGEKVFLECVQDMDHENMFWYRQDPGLGLRLIYFSYDVKMKEKGDIPEGYSVSREKKERFSLILESASTNQTSMYLCASSPGGAMEKLFFGSGTQLSVL.

This clone was seen a handful of times. The rearrangement links TRBV5-4 to TRBJ2-7; D possibly corresponds to TRBD1 (7 bases). The CDR3 is made up of 14 amino acids. Germline V CDR1 and CDR2: SGHNT, YYREEE (reference sequence). V was pared by 2 bases and J by 1 base, with 10 bases between. CDR3 region: CASSFQGGSYEQYF. As DNA, the CDR3 is TGTGCCAGCAGCTTCCAGGGGGGATCCTACGAGCAGTACTTC.

This chain connects TRBV9 to TRBJ1-3; maybe TRBD1 (6 bases). The CDR3 covers 15 residues. The ends were cut back, 3 bases at V and 2 bases at J, with 12 bases in the middle. Germline loops: CDR1 SGDLS, CDR2 YYNGEE. The CDR3 nucleotides read TGTGCCAGCAGCGCCACAGGGATCCCTGGAAACACCATATATTTT. Translated: CASSATGIPGNTIYF.

The chain employs TRBV9 and TRBJ1-5; TRBD1 agrees at 9 bases. The CDR3 runs 15 residues. The trim removed 3 bases at V and 3 bases at J, leaving 4 bases unmatched. Per the germline V gene, CDR1 is SGDLS and CDR2 is YYNGEE. CDR3 nucleotide sequence: TGTGCCAGCAGCGCAGGACAGGGGCCCAATCAGCCCCAGCATTTT. Translation: CASSAGQGPNQPQHF. Supplemented by reference TRBV9 and TRBJ1-5, the full variable domain reads DSGVTQTPKHLITATGQRVTLRCSPRSGDLSVYWYQQSLDQGLQFLIQYYNGEERAKGNILERFSAQQFPDLHSELNLSSLELGDSALYFCASSAGQGPNQPQHFGDGTRLSIL.